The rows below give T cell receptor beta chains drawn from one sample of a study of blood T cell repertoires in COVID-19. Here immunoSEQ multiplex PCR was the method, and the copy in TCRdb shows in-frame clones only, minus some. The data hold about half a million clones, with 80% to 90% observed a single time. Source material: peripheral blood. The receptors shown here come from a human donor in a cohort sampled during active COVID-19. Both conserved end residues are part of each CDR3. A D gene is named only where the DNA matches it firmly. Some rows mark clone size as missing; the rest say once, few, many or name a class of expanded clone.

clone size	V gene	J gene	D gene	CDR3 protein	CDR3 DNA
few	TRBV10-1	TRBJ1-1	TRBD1	CASRRTGQNTEAFF	TGCGCCAGCAGACGGACAGGACAAAACACTGAAGCTTTCTTT
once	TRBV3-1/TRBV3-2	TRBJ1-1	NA	CATAGLGNTEAFF	TGTGCCACCGCCGGGTTAGGGAACACTGAAGCTTTCTTT
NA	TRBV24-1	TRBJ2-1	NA	CATSSIDRSEQFF	TGTGCCACCAGTTCAATCGACAGGTCTGAGCAGTTCTTC
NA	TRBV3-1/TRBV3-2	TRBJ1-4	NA	CASSQDMGPGVLTTNEKLFF	TGTGCCAGCAGCCAAGATATGGGACCGGGGGTCCTAACAACTAATGAAAAACTGTTTTTT
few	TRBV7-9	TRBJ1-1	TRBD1	CASSPGTGGTEAFF	TGTGCCAGCAGCCCCGGGACAGGGGGCACTGAAGCTTTCTTT
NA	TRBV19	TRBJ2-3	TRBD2	CASSPEPSGRGDTQYF	TGTGCCAGTAGCCCGGAGCCTAGCGGGAGGGGGGATACGCAGTATTTT
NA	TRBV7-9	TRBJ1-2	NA	CASSDWTGNYGYTF	TGTGCCAGCAGCGACTGGACGGGGAACTATGGCTACACCTTC
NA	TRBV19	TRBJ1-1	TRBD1	CASSHRGSDTEAFF	TGTGCCAGTAGCCACAGGGGATCGGACACTGAAGCTTTCTTT
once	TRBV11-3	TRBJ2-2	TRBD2	CASSAVGGSGHTGELFF	TGTGCCAGCAGTGCCGTTGGCGGGAGTGGGCACACCGGGGAGCTGTTTTTT
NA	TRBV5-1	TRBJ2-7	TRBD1	CATATTGFDEQYF	TGCGCCACTGCGACGACAGGGTTCGATGAGCAGTACTTC
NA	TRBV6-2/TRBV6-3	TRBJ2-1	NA	CASSPQRFPSYNEQFF	TGTGCCAGCAGCCCCCAACGGTTTCCTTCCTACAATGAGCAGTTCTTC
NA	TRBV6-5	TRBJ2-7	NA	CASSSRALYEQYF	TGTGCCAGCAGCTCGCGGGCACTCTACGAGCAGTACTTC
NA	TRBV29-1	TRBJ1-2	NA	CSVAQDGYTF	TGCAGCGTTGCCCAGGATGGCTACACCTTC
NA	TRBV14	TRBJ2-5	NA	CASSQGWAGHQETQYF	TGTGCCAGCAGCCAAGGATGGGCGGGGCACCAAGAGACCCAGTACTTC
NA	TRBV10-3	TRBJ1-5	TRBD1	CAISESPLDRDEYSNQPQHF	TGTGCCATCAGTGAGTCGCCCTTGGACAGGGATGAATATAGCAATCAGCCCCAGCATTTT
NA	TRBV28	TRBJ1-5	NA	CATQGLHSNQPQHF	TGTGCCACGCAGGGACTCCATAGCAATCAGCCCCAGCATTTT
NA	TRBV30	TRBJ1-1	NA	CAWSVAYLQGLNTEAFF	TGTGCCTGGAGTGTAGCCTACTTACAGGGACTGAACACTGAAGCTTTCTTT
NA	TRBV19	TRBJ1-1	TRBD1	CASSSTGDTEAFF	TGTGCCAGTAGTTCAACAGGGGATACCGAAGCTTTCTTT
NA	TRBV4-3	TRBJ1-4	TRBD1	CASSQVTGTGEATNEKLFF	TGCGCCAGCAGCCAGGTGACCGGGACAGGCGAAGCAACTAATGAAAAACTGTTTTTT
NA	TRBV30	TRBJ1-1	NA	CAWTRDILNTEAFF	TGTGCCTGGACTAGGGACATTCTGAACACTGAAGCTTTCTTT
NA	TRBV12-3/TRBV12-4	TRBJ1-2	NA	CASSLINYGYTF	TGTGCCAGCAGCCTAATTAACTATGGCTACACCTTC
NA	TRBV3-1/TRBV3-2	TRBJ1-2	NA	CASSQQTGDYGYTF	TGTGCCAGCAGCCAACAGACAGGAGACTATGGCTACACCTTC
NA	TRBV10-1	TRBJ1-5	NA	CASSESTRGSNQPQHF	TGCGCCAGCAGTGAGTCGACTCGGGGGAGCAATCAGCCCCAGCATTTT
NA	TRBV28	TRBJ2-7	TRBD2	CASRFSGTYSYEQYF	TGTGCCAGCAGATTCAGCGGGACCTACTCCTACGAGCAGTACTTC
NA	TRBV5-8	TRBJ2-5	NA	CASSLYQQGQETQYF	TGTGCCAGCAGCTTGTACCAACAGGGTCAAGAGACCCAGTACTTC
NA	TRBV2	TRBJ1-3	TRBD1	CASSEARGQTPYF	TGTGCCAGCAGTGAAGCAAGGGGACAGACTCCCTATTTT
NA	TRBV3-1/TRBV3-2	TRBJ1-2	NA	CASGGTAVRGGYTF	TGTGCCAGCGGCGGGACCGCGGTGAGGGGTGGCTACACCTTC
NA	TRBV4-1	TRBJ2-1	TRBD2	CASSQTSGGRAPVKQFF	TGCGCCAGCAGCCAGACCTCTGGCGGGAGGGCGCCCGTGAAGCAGTTCTTC
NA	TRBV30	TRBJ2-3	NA	CAWSARRGAGTDTQYF	TGTGCCTGGAGTGCTCGGAGGGGAGCGGGCACAGATACGCAGTATTTT
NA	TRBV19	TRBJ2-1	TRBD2	CASAEKLAGNNEQFF	TGTGCCAGTGCCGAGAAGCTAGCGGGGAACAATGAGCAGTTCTTC
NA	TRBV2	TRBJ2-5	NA	CASSEFRQETQYF	TGTGCCAGCAGTGAGTTCCGCCAAGAGACCCAGTACTTC
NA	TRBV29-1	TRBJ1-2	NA	CSVGQAPGSGYTF	TGCAGCGTTGGTCAAGCCCCGGGGAGTGGCTACACCTTC
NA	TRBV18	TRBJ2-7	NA	CASSPISGESSYEQYF	TGTGCCAGCTCACCAATTTCGGGGGAAAGCTCCTACGAGCAGTACTTC
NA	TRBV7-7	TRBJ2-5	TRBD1	CASSPDRDETQYF	TGTGCTAGCAGCCCCGACAGGGATGAGACCCAGTACTTC
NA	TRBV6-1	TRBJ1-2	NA	CASSEGGWDYTF	TGTGCCAGCAGTGAGGGCGGGTGGGATTACACCTTC
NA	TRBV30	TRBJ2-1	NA	CAWARHGPLYNEQFF	TGTGCCTGGGCGAGACACGGCCCTCTTTACAATGAGCAGTTCTTC
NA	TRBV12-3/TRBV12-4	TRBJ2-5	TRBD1	CASSFDRAETQYF	TGTGCCAGCAGCTTCGACAGGGCGGAGACCCAGTACTTC
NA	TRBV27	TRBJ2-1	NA	CASSLSRAAYNEQFF	TGTGCCAGCAGTTTATCGCGGGCAGCCTACAATGAGCAGTTCTTC
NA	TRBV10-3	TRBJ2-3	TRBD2	CAISDTSAKNTDTQYF	TGTGCCATCAGTGACACTAGCGCAAAGAACACAGATACGCAGTATTTT
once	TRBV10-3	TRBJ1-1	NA	CAITNEGRNTEAFF	TGTGCCATCACAAATGAGGGCCGGAACACTGAAGCTTTCTTT
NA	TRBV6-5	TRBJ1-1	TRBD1	CASTKNRGAEAFF	TGTGCCAGCACAAAAAACAGGGGCGCTGAAGCTTTCTTT
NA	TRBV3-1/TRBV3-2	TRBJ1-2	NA	CASSQDLGANYGYTF	TGTGCCAGCAGCCAAGATCTGGGAGCTAACTATGGCTACACCTTC
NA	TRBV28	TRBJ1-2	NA	CASTRNFYGYTF	TGTGCCAGCACTCGCAACTTCTATGGCTACACCTTC
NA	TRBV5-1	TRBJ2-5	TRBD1	CASSKQGLEETQYF	TGCGCCAGCAGCAAACAGGGGTTGGAAGAGACCCAGTACTTC
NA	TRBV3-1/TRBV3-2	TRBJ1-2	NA	CASSQDSYGYTF	TGTGCCAGCAGCCAAGACAGCTATGGCTACACCTTC
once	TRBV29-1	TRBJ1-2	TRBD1	CSVRKAWTGGPAGGYTF	TGCAGCGTCCGTAAAGCTTGGACAGGGGGCCCGGCGGGCGGCTACACCTTC
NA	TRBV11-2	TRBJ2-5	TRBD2	CASSRYGLAGGETQYF	TGTGCCAGCAGCCGTTACGGGCTAGCGGGAGGGGAGACCCAGTACTTC
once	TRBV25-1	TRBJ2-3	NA	CASSLPSTDTQYF	TGTGCCAGCAGTCTTCCCTCGACAGATACGCAGTATTTT
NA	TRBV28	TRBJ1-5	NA	CASSLSMGVYSNQPQHF	TGTGCCAGCAGTTTATCAATGGGCGTGTATAGCAATCAGCCCCAGCATTTT
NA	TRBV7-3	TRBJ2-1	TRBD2	CASSLNGGYEQFF	TGTGCCAGCAGCTTAAACGGGGGGTATGAGCAGTTCTTC
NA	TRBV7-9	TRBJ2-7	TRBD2	CASSSWGGSDEQYF	TGTGCCAGCAGCTCTTGGGGGGGATCGGACGAGCAGTACTTC
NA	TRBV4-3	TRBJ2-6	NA	CASSQDIGFSGANVLTF	TGCGCCAGCAGCCAAGATATCGGGTTCTCTGGGGCCAACGTCCTGACTTTC
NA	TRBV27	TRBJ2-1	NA	CASASGRSYNEQFF	TGTGCCAGCGCCTCGGGTCGATCCTACAATGAGCAGTTCTTC
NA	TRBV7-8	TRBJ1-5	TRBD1	CASSRGQGDQPQHF	TGTGCCAGCAGCCGAGGGCAGGGGGATCAGCCCCAGCATTTT
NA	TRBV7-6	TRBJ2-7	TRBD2	CASSLRSSGGNEQYF	TGTGCCAGCAGCTTAAGGAGTAGCGGGGGGAATGAGCAGTACTTC